This TCR beta chain comes out of a study of blood T cell repertoires in COVID-19. Background on the study: Some COVID-19 samples were acute and others convalescent; all came from the United States, Italy and Spain. Sample material is recorded as cDNA or gDNA derived from T cells, B-cell-depleted T cells, or PBMCs.

In the original analysis: Estimates of nucleated cell counts were drawn from the amplification of reference gene primers. The data were produced by immunoSEQ multiplex PCR, yet TCRdb's version contains in-frame clones alone and is incomplete. That table furnishes V, J and clone size, whereas the DNA furnished D and trimming. The table lists 65,000 to 90,000 clones, approximately 88% of them singletons. Germline lookup yields CDR1 SGDLS and CDR2 YYNGEE. The CDR3 has 13 amino acids. Trimming cost V 0 bases and J 8 bases, with 9 bases left between them. Specimen: peripheral blood. The sequence came from a woman over 75 with acute or convalescent COVID-19. This chain joins TRBV9 and TRBJ2-1; D may be TRBD2 (6 bases). The CDR3 spells CASSVEEGYEQFF. The CDR3 DNA reads TGTGCCAGCAGCGTAGAGGAGGGCTATGAGCAGTTCTTC.